A single sample is the source of the 29 T cell receptor beta chains below, sequenced in a study of T cell changes during pregnancy in multiple sclerosis. TCRdb keeps only in-frame clones here, not all; method: immunoSEQ multiplex PCR. The data contain approximately 31,000 clones, roughly 90% of them seen just once; the ten biggest clones take up less than 0.45%. The sample was CD4+ T cells from peripheral blood mononuclear cells, taken in the second trimester of pregnancy. These receptors were obtained from a female donor in good health, enrolled as a control in a pregnancy study.

The rearrangement joins TRBV9 to TRBJ2-1; the match to TRBD2 covers 11 bases. Germline V gene lookup returns CDR1 SGDLS and CDR2 YYNGEE. CDR3 length: 14 residues. With 7 bases clipped from V and 10 bases from J, the junction kept 10 bases outside the gene matches. The CDR3 coding sequence is TGTGCCAGCGGACCGATAGGACTAGCGGGCGAGCAGTTCTTC. This codes for CASGPIGLAGEQFF.

The chain employs TRBV7-2 and TRBJ2-1, with a possible D match to TRBD2 (6 bases). CDR1 and CDR2 (germline): SGHTA, FQGNSA. The V and J ends lost 3 bases and 4 bases respectively, with 10 bases between them. The CDR3 has 14 amino acids. The CDR3 DNA reads as TGTGCCAGCAGCTTGGGGACTGGGTACAATGAGCAGTTCTTC. This sequence encodes CASSLGTGYNEQFF.

The CDR3 reads CASSYLGTSGNTIYF. DNA of the CDR3: TGTGCCAGCAGTTACCTGGGCACTTCTGGAAACACCATATATTTT. This chain connects TRBV6-5 to TRBJ1-3; D gene uncertain. The ends were cut back, 2 bases at V and 1 base at J, with 9 bases in the middle. The germline V gene encodes CDR1 MNHEY and CDR2 SVGAGI. The CDR3 loop spans 15 amino acids.

The chain combines TRBV19 with TRBJ1-2, with 10 positions matching TRBD1. This CDR3 region has 15 residues. J lost 5 bases, V lost 6 bases, and 9 bases had no gene match. The germline V gene encodes CDR1 LNHDA and CDR2 SQIVND (reference sequence). The CDR3 sequence is CASSAGTGDLYGYTF. As DNA, the CDR3 is TGTGCCAGTAGCGCCGGGACAGGGGATTTATATGGCTACACCTTC.

This chain joins TRBV20-1 and TRBJ2-7; possible D gene TRBD1, 6 bases. Germline V gene sequence: CDR1 DFQATT, CDR2 SNEGSKA (reference sequence). The CDR3 has 11 amino acids. V lost 1 base to trimming and J lost 9 bases, with 10 bases between them. The CDR3 bases are TGCAGTGCTAGAGCTCCGGACAGGCAGTACTTC. It encodes CSARAPDRQYF.

The J gene is TRBJ1-6, the V gene TRBV14; D is possibly TRBD1 (6 bases). Germline V gene sequence: CDR1 SGHDN, CDR2 FVKESK. This CDR3 has 17 amino acids. V lost 3 bases to trimming and J lost 7 bases, with 19 bases between them. The chain's CDR3 is CASSQSIQEQGNSPLHF. The CDR3 coding sequence is TGTGCCAGCAGCCAGTCAATCCAAGAACAGGGAAATTCACCCCTCCACTTT.

This sequence joins TRBV5-4 and TRBJ1-2; D possibly corresponds to TRBD1 (5 bases). This CDR3 spans 14 amino acids. Trimming cost V 0 bases and J 4 bases, with 10 bases left between them. Germline V lookup: CDR1 SGHNT, CDR2 YYREEE (reference sequence). CDR3 in amino acids: CASSLGRQGYGYTF. The CDR3 DNA sequence: TGTGCCAGCAGCTTGGGACGGCAGGGCTATGGCTACACCTTC.

The V call is TRBV19, the J call TRBJ2-3; D is possibly TRBD1 (5 bases). V was trimmed by 2 bases and J by 6 bases, leaving 12 bases between them. The CDR3 length is 14 residues. Germline values: CDR1 LNHDA, CDR2 SQIVND (reference sequence). CDR3 residues: CASSILQAPDTQYF. CDR3 in DNA: TGTGCCAGTAGTATATTACAGGCTCCTGATACGCAGTATTTT. Full variable domain (remainder filled in from reference TRBV19 and TRBJ2-3): DGGITQSPKYLFRKEGQNVTLSCEQNLNHDAMYWYRQDPGQGLRLIYYSQIVNDFQKGDIAEGYSVSREKKESFPLTVTSAQKNPTAFYLCASSILQAPDTQYFGPGTRLTVL.

The rearrangement uses TRBV5-8 and TRBJ1-2; D remains ambiguous. With 0 bases removed from V and 7 bases from J, the gap between germline ends came to 13 bases. The CDR3 sequence is 14 residues long. CDR1 is SGHTS, CDR2 YDEGEE, per germline. CDR3 in DNA: TGTGCCAGCAGCTTGGATCGACTGATGAGTGGCTACACCTTC. It specifies CASSLDRLMSGYTF.

V usage is TRBV5-4 and J usage is TRBJ2-5, with TRBD2 matching 16 bases. The CDR3 is 15 residues long. Trimming cost V 4 bases and J 5 bases; bases outside gene matches: 2. The germline V gene has CDR1 SGHNT and CDR2 YYREEE (reference sequence). The CDR3 loop reads CASSAGLAGGETQYF. For the CDR3, the DNA is TGTGCCAGCAGCGCGGGACTAGCGGGGGGGGAGACCCAGTACTTC.

This clone came up a few times. The chain recombines TRBV10-3 with TRBJ2-6; 8 bases map to TRBD1. The CDR3 consists of 17 residues. Germline V gene data show CDR1 as ENHRY and CDR2 as SYGVKD. The J segment lost 1 base and the V segment lost 9 bases, leaving 11 bases of the junction unmatched. The CDR3, as DNA: TGTGCCATGAACTCGGGACAGGATTATTCTGGGGCCAACGTCCTGACTTTC. Translating gives CAMNSGQDYSGANVLTF.

V gene TRBV29-1 combines with J gene TRBJ2-7; the match to TRBD2 covers 13 bases. Germline V gene lookup returns CDR1 SQVTM and CDR2 ANQGSEA. Unmatched junction bases numbered 1, after V lost 5 bases and J lost 3 bases. The CDR3 has 13 amino acids. The CDR3 reads CSVRTSGSYEQYF. The CDR3 DNA reads as TGCAGCGTTCGGACTAGCGGGAGCTACGAGCAGTACTTC.

The table lists this clone with a count of one. The chain couples TRBV30 to TRBJ2-1; D is ambiguous. Per germline, CDR1 GTSNPN and CDR2 SVGIG (reference sequence). The CDR3 is 11 residues long. Trimming took 5 bases from V and 15 from J, leaving 17 bases between them. The CDR3 spells CAWSRPPGRFF. The CDR3 nucleotides are TGTGCCTGGTCCCGGCCACCGGGTCGGTTCTTC.

This chain connects TRBV11-3 to TRBJ1-1; 8 bases agree with TRBD1. CDR3 size: 17 residues. V trimming: 4 bases; J trimming: 2 bases; junction bases outside the gene matches: 12. Germline V gives CDR1 SGHNT, CDR2 YENEEA. CDR3 bases: TGTGCCAGCAGCTGGACAGGGTTTTTCTCAAGCAACACTGAAGCTTTCTTT. Protein product: CASSWTGFFSSNTEAFF.

The CDR3: CATSRDRPSNQPQHF. For the CDR3, the DNA is TGTGCCACCAGCAGAGATCGTCCCTCCAATCAGCCCCAGCATTTT. The V call is TRBV15, the J call TRBJ1-5, with D uncertain. CDR3 size: 15 residues. Deletions cut 0 bases from V and 3 bases from J, with 9 bases between. Germline assignment: CDR1 LNHNV and CDR2 YYDKDF (reference sequence).

This clone occurred a few times. The chain combines TRBV7-2 with TRBJ2-7; 8 positions agree with TRBD1. Germline trimming cut 6 bases from V and 3 bases from J; bases unmatched to any gene: 7. The CDR3 extends over 14 amino acids. In germline, CDR1 is SGHTA, CDR2 FQGNSA. The CDR3 protein is CASRATGEGYEQYF. The CDR3 region has the DNA TGTGCCAGCAGGGCGACAGGGGAAGGCTACGAGCAGTACTTC.

The V call is TRBV27, the J call TRBJ1-1; D is unclear. The CDR3 sequence is 14 residues long. V lost 4 bases and J 4 bases, leaving 13 bases between the germline ends. Germline CDR1 and CDR2: MNHEY and SMNVEV (reference sequence). The CDR3 loop reads CASSSYTRGTEAFF. CDR3 bases: TGTGCCAGCAGTTCGTATACAAGAGGCACTGAAGCTTTCTTT.

The rearrangement uses TRBV30 and TRBJ2-2; 9 bases match TRBD2. The CDR3 is made up of 15 amino acids. Germline V lookup: CDR1 GTSNPN, CDR2 SVGIG (reference sequence). J lost 1 base, V lost 5 bases, and 5 bases had no gene match. CDR3 in DNA: TGTGCCTGGGCTCGAGCGGGGGGGAACACCGGGGAGCTGTTTTTT. It is translated as CAWARAGGNTGELFF.

This clone was counted once. The chain has TRBV11-1 and TRBJ1-2; 7 nucleotides align to TRBD1. The germline gives CDR1 SGHAT, CDR2 FQDESV (reference sequence). CDR3 length: 13 residues. J was trimmed by 4 bases and V by 5 bases; bases with no gene match: 4. CDR3 bases: TGTGCCAGCAGCCGGGGACAGATCTATGGCTACACCTTC. Translating gives CASSRGQIYGYTF.

This sequence joins TRBV6-5 and TRBJ2-2, with TRBD2 identical over 14 bases. V lost 6 bases and J lost 8; bases outside the gene matches: 5. In germline, CDR1 is MNHEY, CDR2 SVGAGI. The CDR3 is 15 amino acids. CDR3: CASRPGLAGVGELFF. DNA of the CDR3: TGTGCCAGCAGACCGGGACTAGCGGGGGTGGGGGAGCTGTTTTTT.

The J gene is TRBJ2-7, the V gene TRBV29-1; D is uncertain. The CDR3 has 14 amino acids. Trimming left V 5 bases short and J 3 bases short, with 17 bases between. CDR1 SQVTM and CDR2 ANQGSEA come from the germline V gene. CDR3: CSVSGLSVNYEQYF. In DNA form, the CDR3 reads TGCAGCGTTTCGGGTCTATCGGTTAACTACGAGCAGTACTTC.

V and J are TRBV5-8 and TRBJ2-1, with 13 nucleotides matching TRBD2. V was pared by 5 bases and J by 6 bases, with 8 bases of the junction left unmatched. Germline-derived CDR1 and CDR2 are SGHTS and YDEGEE. CDR3 length equals 16 residues. The CDR3 nucleotides are TGTGCCAGCAGGGACCGACTAGCGGGGGGACCCAATGAGCAGTTCTTC. It specifies CASRDRLAGGPNEQFF. The whole variable domain, remainder taken from reference TRBV5-8 and TRBJ2-1, is EAGVTQSPTHLIKTRGQQATLRCSPISGHTSVYWYQQALGLGLQFLLWYDEGEERNRGNFPPRFSGRQFPNYSSELNVNALELEDSALYLCASRDRLAGGPNEQFFGPGTRLTVL.

This chain links TRBV11-2 with TRBJ1-2; perhaps TRBD1 as D (5 bases). The CDR3 has 13 amino acids. Trimming shortened V by 2 bases and J by 3 bases, and 7 bases separated the two germline ends. The germline CDR1 and CDR2 sequences are SGHAT and FQNNGV. CDR3 in DNA: TGTGCCAGCAGCTTAAAGGGGCACTATGGCTACACCTTC. Residues: CASSLKGHYGYTF.

V usage is TRBV7-2 and J usage is TRBJ1-2; D not resolved. The length of the CDR3 is 14 residues. Germline V gives CDR1 SGHTA, CDR2 FQGNSA. Trimming took off 1 base at V and 9 bases at J, with 15 bases between the two ends. CDR3 nucleotide sequence: TGTGCCAGCAGCTTAGATCAGTCCAGTCCTCGCTACACCTTC. Protein: CASSLDQSSPRYTF. Together with reference TRBV7-2 and TRBJ1-2, the CDR3 gives the full variable domain: GAGVSQSPSNKVTEKGKDVELRCDPISGHTALYWYRQSLGQGLEFLIYFQGNSAPDKSGLPSDRFSAERTGGSVSTLTIQRTQQEDSAVYLCASSLDQSSPRYTFGSGTRLTVV.

The table lists this clone with a count of one. The genes are TRBV29-1 and TRBJ1-5, with D perhaps matching TRBD1 (6 bases). Trimming left V 6 bases short and J 0 bases short, with 9 bases between. The CDR3 contains 13 residues. Per germline, CDR1 SQVTM and CDR2 ANQGSEA. CDR3 nucleotides: TGCAGCGTAGGGGGGGCTAGCAATCAGCCCCAGCATTTT. Translated: CSVGGASNQPQHF.

The chain is built from TRBV11-2 and TRBJ2-3; 7 positions match TRBD1. The J segment lost 4 bases and the V segment lost 1 base, leaving 5 bases of the junction unmatched. Germline values: CDR1 SGHAT, CDR2 FQNNGV. There are 15 residues in the CDR3. CDR3 residues: CASSLGRQGPDTQYF. In nucleotides, the CDR3 is TGTGCCAGCAGCTTAGGCAGACAGGGCCCAGATACGCAGTATTTT.

The chain joins TRBV30 to TRBJ1-1; D unclear. The ends were cut back, 4 bases at V and 0 bases at J, with 9 bases in the middle. The CDR3 has 13 amino acids. Germline assignment: CDR1 GTSNPN and CDR2 SVGIG (reference sequence). In DNA form, the CDR3 reads TGTGCCTGGACCATTTTCATGAACACTGAAGCTTTCTTT. Protein product: CAWTIFMNTEAFF.

The chain uses TRBV6-5 and TRBJ2-7, with 11 bases fitting TRBD2. Germline V lookup: CDR1 MNHEY, CDR2 SVGAGI. The CDR3 extends over 14 amino acids. V lost 6 bases and J lost 9; bases outside the gene matches: 10. DNA for the CDR3: TGTGCCAGCAGGTGGGGACTAGCGGCCCCTGGGCAGTACTTC. Protein: CASRWGLAAPGQYF.

The chain employs TRBV29-1 and TRBJ2-3; no clear D. The CDR3 is 14 residues long. Germline loops: CDR1 SQVTM, CDR2 ANQGSEA. V was clipped by 0 bases and J by 0 bases, with 7 bases between them. In DNA form, the CDR3 reads TGCAGCGTTGAAGATTTCAGTAGCACAGATACGCAGTATTTT. Translation: CSVEDFSSTDTQYF.